This T cell receptor (beta chain) was captured by sequencing in a study of prognosis after radiotherapy for stage I lung cancer. In the study overall: From early 2018 through early 2019, patients with stage I non-small cell lung cancer were enrolled. While roughly 7 patients had squamous cell carcinoma tumors, the tumors of about a dozen were adenocarcinoma.

Concerning this clonotype: The antigen is unknown.

Amplicons of TCR beta CDR3 were generated from genomic DNA by two-round multiplex PCR. Primers were specific to each TRBV and TRBJ gene in first-round PCR. A single record per CDR3 protein comes from TCRdb applying MiXCR to the multiplex PCR reads. The sample lists some 28,000 distinct CDR3 sequences; less than 35% were seen once. Germline loops: CDR1 SGHRS, CDR2 YFSETQ. V lost 7 bases to trimming and J lost 6 bases, with 17 bases between them. The CDR3 consists of 15 residues. Study results and caveats: After stereotactic body radiation therapy, unique TCR clone counts dropped from a median of 10,088 to 6,861.

The sequencing used PBMCs, collected before or after stereotactic body radiation therapy (not recorded which). The chain combines TRBV5-1 with TRBJ1-6; D may be TRBD1 (5 bases). This sequence originates from a donor of 50 years or more with non-small cell lung cancer. Here the CDR3 reads CASLLGTAANSPLHF. The CDR3 DNA sequence: TGCGCCAGCTTGTTGGGGACGGCCGCTAATTCACCCCTCCACTTT.